This T cell receptor delta chain was captured by sequencing in a study of gamma-delta chains in newborns, infants, children. Study-level information: Innate gammadelta T cells reportedly expand polyclonally right after birth, driven by microbial exposure, per the title.

TCRdb repeated clone calling on the reads with CATT. The sample includes 870 or so delta-chain clones, approximately 0.8% seen only once; the top ten take about 30%. In this sample, this clone turned up a few times. A read error may produce the germline difference seen at one junction end. The germline V gene encodes CDR1 TSWWSYY and CDR2 QGS. The CDR3 covers 26 residues. The sample consisted of blood. The chain couples TRDV1 to TRDJ1; 13 nucleotides agree with TRDD3. This clonotype was sampled from a child in good health. The CDR3 sequence: CALGEPPKPPTVTLGDTLISTDKLIF. DNA of the CDR3: TGTGCCCTTGGGGAACCTCCCAAGCCTCCTACGGTTACACTGGGGGATACGCTGATCTCCACCGATAAACTCATCTTT.